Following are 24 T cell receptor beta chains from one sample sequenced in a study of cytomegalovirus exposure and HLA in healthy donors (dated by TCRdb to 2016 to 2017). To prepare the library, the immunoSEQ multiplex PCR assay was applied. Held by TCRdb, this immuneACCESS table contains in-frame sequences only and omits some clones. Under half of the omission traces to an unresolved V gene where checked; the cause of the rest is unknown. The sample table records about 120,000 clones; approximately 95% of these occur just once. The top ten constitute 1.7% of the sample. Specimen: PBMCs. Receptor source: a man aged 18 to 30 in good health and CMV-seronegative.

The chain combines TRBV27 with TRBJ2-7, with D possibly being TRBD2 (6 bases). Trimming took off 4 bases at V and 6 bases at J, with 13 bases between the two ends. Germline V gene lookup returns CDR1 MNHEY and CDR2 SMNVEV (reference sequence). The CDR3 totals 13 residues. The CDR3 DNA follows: TGTGCCAGCAGTTCACAGAGGGGAGGCGAGCAGTACTTC. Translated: CASSSQRGGEQYF.

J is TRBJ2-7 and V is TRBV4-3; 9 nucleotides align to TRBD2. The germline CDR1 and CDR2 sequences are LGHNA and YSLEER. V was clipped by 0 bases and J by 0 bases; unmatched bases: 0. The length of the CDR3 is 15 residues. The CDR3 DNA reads TGCGCCAGCAGCCAAGATAGCGGGAGCTCCTACGAGCAGTACTTC. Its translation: CASSQDSGSSYEQYF.

CDR3 DNA sequence: TGTGCCAGCAGCTTGCAACACGGGGGGCACGAGCAGTACTTC. Its translation is CASSLQHGGHEQYF. V usage is TRBV7-6 and J usage is TRBJ2-7; possible D gene TRBD2, 7 bases. From germline, CDR1 is SGHVS and CDR2 FNYEAQ. The length of the CDR3 is 14 residues. Trimming took off 3 bases at V and 5 bases at J, with 14 bases between the two ends.

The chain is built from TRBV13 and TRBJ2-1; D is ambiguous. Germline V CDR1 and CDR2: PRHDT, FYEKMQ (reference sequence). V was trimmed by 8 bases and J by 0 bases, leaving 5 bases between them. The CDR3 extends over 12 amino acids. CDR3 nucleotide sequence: TGTGCCAGCCGGAGCTCCTACAATGAGCAGTTCTTC. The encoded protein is CASRSSYNEQFF.

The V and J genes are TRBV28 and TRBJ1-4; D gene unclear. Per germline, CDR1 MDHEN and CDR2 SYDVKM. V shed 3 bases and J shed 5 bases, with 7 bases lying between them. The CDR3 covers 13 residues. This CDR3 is CASSFGRNEKLFF. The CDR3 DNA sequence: TGTGCCAGCAGTTTTGGCAGAAATGAAAAACTGTTTTTT.

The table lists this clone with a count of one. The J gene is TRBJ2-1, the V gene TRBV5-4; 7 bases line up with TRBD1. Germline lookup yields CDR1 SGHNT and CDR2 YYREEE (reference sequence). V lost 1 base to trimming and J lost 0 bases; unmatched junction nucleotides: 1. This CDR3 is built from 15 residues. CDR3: CASSLRGLSYNEQFF. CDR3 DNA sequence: TGTGCCAGCAGCTTGAGGGGGCTCTCCTACAATGAGCAGTTCTTC.

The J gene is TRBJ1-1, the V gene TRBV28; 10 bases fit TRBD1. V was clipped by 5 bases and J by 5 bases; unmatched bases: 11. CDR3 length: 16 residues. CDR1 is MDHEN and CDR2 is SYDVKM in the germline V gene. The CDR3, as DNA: TGTGCCAGCAGTGACGGGACAGGGGTGAGAGGGACTGAAGCTTTCTTT. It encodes CASSDGTGVRGTEAFF.

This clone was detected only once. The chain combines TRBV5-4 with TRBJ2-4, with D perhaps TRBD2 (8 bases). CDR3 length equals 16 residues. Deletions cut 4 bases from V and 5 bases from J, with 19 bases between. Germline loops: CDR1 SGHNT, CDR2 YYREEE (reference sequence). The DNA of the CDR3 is TGTGCCAGCAGCCAACCGGGAGGGGGCGTCGAAAACATTCAGTACTTC. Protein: CASSQPGGGVENIQYF. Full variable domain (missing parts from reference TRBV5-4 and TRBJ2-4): ETGVTQSPTHLIKTRGQQVTLRCSSQSGHNTVSWYQQALGQGPQFIFQYYREEENGRGNFPPRFSGLQFPNYSSELNVNALELDDSALYLCASSQPGGGVENIQYFGAGTRLSVL.

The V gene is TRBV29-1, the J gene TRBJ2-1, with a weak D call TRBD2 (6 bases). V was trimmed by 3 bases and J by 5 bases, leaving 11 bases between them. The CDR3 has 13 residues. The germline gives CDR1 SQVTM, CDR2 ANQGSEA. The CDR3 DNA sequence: TGCAGCGTTGATGGCGGGACCCACAATGAGCAGTTCTTC. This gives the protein CSVDGGTHNEQFF.

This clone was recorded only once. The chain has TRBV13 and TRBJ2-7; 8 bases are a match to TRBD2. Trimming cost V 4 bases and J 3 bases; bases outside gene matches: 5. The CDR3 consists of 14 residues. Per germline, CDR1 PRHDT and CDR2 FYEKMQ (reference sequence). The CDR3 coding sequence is TGTGCCAGCAGCTCCGGGACTAGACACTACGAGCAGTACTTC. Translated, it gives CASSSGTRHYEQYF.

The CDR3 DNA follows: TGTGCCTGGAGTGTACAGGCTAGCGTATACAATGAGCAGTTCTTC. As protein: CAWSVQASVYNEQFF. The rearrangement joins TRBV30 to TRBJ2-1, with D possibly TRBD2 on 6 matching bases. The CDR3 has 15 residues. The germline V gene encodes CDR1 GTSNPN and CDR2 SVGIG (reference sequence). V lost 0 bases to trimming and J lost 4 bases, with 13 bases between them. Based on the CDR3 plus reference TRBV30 and TRBJ2-1, the full variable domain is SQTIHQWPATLVQPVGSPLSLECTVEGTSNPNLYWYRQAAGRGLQLLFYSVGIGQISSEVPQNLSASRPQDRQFILSSKKLLLSDSGFYLCAWSVQASVYNEQFFGPGTRLTVL.

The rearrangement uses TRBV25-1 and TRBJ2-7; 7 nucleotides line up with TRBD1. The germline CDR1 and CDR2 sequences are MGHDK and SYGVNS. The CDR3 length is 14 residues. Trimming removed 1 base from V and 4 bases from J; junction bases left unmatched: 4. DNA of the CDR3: TGTGCCAGCAGTGAATCCGGACAGGCATACGAGCAGTACTTC. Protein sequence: CASSESGQAYEQYF.

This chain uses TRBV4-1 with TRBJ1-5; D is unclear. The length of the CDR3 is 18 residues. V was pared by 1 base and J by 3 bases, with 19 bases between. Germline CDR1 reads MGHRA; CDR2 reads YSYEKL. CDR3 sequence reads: CASSQVDLGLGANQPQHF. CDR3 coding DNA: TGCGCCAGCAGCCAAGTGGACCTTGGACTAGGAGCCAATCAGCCCCAGCATTTT.

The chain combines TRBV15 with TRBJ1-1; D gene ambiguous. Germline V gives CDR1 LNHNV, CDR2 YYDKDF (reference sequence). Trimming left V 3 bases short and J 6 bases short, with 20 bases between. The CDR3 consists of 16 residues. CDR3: CATSRLTGEGFAEAFF. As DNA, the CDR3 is TGTGCCACCAGCAGGCTCACCGGGGAGGGCTTCGCTGAAGCTTTCTTT.

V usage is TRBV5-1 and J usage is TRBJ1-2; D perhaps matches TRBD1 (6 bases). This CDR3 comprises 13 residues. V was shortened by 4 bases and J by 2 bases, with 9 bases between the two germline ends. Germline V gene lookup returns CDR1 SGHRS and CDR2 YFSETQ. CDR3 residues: CASSHGQNYGYTF. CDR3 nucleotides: TGCGCCAGCAGCCACGGACAGAACTATGGCTACACCTTC.

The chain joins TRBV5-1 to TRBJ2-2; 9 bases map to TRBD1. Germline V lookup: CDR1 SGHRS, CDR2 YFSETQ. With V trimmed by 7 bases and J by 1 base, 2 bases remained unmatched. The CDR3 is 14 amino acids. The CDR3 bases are TGCGCCAGCGCGGGACAGGGGAACACCGGGGAGCTGTTTTTT. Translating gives CASAGQGNTGELFF.

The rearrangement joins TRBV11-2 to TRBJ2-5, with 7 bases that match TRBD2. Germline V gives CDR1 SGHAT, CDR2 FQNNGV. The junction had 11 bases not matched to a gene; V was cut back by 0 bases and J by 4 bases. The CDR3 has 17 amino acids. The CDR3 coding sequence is TGTGCCAGCAGCTTAGAACCCCCCGGCGGGAGCCCAGAGACCCAGTACTTC. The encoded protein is CASSLEPPGGSPETQYF.

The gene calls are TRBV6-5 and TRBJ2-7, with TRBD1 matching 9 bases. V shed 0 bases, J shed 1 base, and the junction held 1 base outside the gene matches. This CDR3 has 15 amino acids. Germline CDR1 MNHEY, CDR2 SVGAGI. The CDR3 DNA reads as TGTGCCAGCAGTTACTCCGGGACAGGGTCCTACGAGCAGTACTTC. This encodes CASSYSGTGSYEQYF.

DNA for the CDR3: TGTGCCAGCAAACCCCGGGAGTCGCCCTACGAGCAGTACTTC. It translates to CASKPRESPYEQYF. The chain links TRBV5-6 to TRBJ2-7; D is perhaps TRBD2 (6 bases). Trimming took off 6 bases at V and 2 bases at J, with 15 bases between the two ends. The CDR3 has 14 amino acids. CDR1 and CDR2 from the germline V gene are SGHDT and YYEEEE. The variable domain in full, with the rest retrieved from reference TRBV5-6 and TRBJ2-7, is DAGVTQSPTHLIKTRGQQVTLRCSPKSGHDTVSWYQQALGQGPQFIFQYYEEEERQRGNFPDRFSGHQFPNYSSELNVNALLLGDSALYLCASKPRESPYEQYFGPGTRLTVT.

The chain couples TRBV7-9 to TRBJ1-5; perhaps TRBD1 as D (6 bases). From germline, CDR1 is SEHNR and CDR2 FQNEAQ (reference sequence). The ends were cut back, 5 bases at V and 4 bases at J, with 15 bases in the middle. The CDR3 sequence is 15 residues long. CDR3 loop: CASSALDSINQPQHF. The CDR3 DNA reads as TGTGCCAGCAGCGCCTTGGACAGCATTAATCAGCCCCAGCATTTT.

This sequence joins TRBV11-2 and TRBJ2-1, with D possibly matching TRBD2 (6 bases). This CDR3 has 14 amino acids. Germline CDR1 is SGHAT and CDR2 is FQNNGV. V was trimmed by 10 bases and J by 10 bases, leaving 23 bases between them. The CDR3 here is CATHPVGDGGEQFF. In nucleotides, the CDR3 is TGTGCCACCCACCCAGTAGGGGATGGGGGGGAGCAGTTCTTC.

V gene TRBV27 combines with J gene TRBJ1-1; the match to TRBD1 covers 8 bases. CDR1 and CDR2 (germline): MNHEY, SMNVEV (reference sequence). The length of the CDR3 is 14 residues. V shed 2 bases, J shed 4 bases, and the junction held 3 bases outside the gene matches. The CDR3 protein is CASSLPGQGTEAFF. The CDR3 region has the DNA TGTGCCAGCAGTTTACCCGGACAGGGCACTGAAGCTTTCTTT.

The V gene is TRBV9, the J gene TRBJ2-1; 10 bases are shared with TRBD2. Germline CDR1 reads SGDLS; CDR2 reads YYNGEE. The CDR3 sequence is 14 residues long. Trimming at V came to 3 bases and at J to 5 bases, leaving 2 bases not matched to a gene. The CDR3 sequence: CASSGGLADNEQFF. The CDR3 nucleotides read TGTGCCAGCAGCGGAGGACTAGCGGACAATGAGCAGTTCTTC.

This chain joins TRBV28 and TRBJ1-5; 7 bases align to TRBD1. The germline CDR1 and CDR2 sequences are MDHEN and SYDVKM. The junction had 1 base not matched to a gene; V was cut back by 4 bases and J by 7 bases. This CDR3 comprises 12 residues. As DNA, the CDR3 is TGTGCCAGCAGTTCAGGGGGGCAGCCCCAGCATTTT. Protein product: CASSSGGQPQHF.